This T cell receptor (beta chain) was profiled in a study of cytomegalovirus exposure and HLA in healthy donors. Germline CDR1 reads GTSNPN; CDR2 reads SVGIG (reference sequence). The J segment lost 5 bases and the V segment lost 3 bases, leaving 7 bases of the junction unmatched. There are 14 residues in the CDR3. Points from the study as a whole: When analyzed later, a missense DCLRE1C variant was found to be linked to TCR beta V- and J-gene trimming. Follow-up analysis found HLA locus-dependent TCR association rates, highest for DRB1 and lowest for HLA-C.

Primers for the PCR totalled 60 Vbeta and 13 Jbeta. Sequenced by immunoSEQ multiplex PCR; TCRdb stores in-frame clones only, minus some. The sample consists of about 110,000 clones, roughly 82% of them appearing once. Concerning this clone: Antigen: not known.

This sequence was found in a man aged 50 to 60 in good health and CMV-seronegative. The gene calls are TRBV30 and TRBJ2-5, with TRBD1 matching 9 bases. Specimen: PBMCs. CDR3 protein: CAWRNRGHGETQYF. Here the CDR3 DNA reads TGTGCCTGGAGAAACAGGGGGCATGGGGAGACCCAGTACTTC.